Below, 15 T cell receptor beta chains from the same sample are listed, as sequenced in a study of T cells in tuberculosis. Sequencing was performed with immunoSEQ multiplex PCR; in TCRdb, only in-frame clones are kept and a portion is missing. The repertoire holds some 30,000 clones, with roughly 94% as singletons. The sequenced material came from PBMCs. Receptors were obtained from a donor aged 10-29 years with latent tuberculosis or without tuberculosis infection.

The chain employs TRBV30 and TRBJ1-3; possible D gene TRBD1, 6 bases. This CDR3 comprises 15 residues. The germline CDR1 and CDR2 sequences are GTSNPN and SVGIG (reference sequence). V lost 5 bases and J lost 0, with 14 bases in between. The CDR3 nucleotides read TGTGCCTGGGCCCCGGGACACATCTCTGGAAACACCATATATTTT. Amino acid sequence: CAWAPGHISGNTIYF.

The V call is TRBV5-8, the J call TRBJ2-5; perhaps TRBD2 as D (6 bases). The V and J ends lost 4 bases and 5 bases respectively, with 18 bases between them. Germline CDR1 SGHTS, CDR2 YDEGEE. This CDR3 is built from 15 residues. The chain's CDR3 is CASSLRGGTWETQYF. The DNA for the CDR3 is TGTGCCAGCAGCCTGAGAGGTGGGACTTGGGAGACCCAGTACTTC.

The CDR3 sequence: CASSLRPRQGLNTGELFF. The DNA of the CDR3 is TGTGCCAGCAGCTTAAGGCCTCGACAGGGCCTGAACACCGGGGAGCTGTTTTTT. This rearrangement joins TRBV7-9 to TRBJ2-2, with 7 bases that match TRBD1. The germline V gene has CDR1 SEHNR and CDR2 FQNEAQ (reference sequence). Trimming cost V 2 bases and J 1 base; bases outside gene matches: 10. The CDR3 consists of 18 residues. The complete variable domain, with remaining parts taken from reference TRBV7-9 and TRBJ2-2, reads DTGVSQNPRHKITKRGQNVTFRCDPISEHNRLYWYRQTLGQGPEFLTYFQNEAQLEKSRLLSDRFSAERPKGSFSTLEIQRTEQGDSAMYLCASSLRPRQGLNTGELFFGEGSRLTVL.

The chain is built from TRBV25-1 and TRBJ2-3, with 12 bases that match TRBD2. Germline-derived CDR1 and CDR2 are MGHDK and SYGVNS. The ends lost 5 bases at V and 4 bases at J; junction bases unmatched: 7. The CDR3 runs to 16 residues. Here the CDR3 reads CASSPRTSGTSDTQYF. CDR3 bases: TGTGCCAGCAGTCCCCGGACTAGCGGGACTTCAGATACGCAGTATTTT.

This rearrangement joins TRBV29-1 to TRBJ2-7, with 8 nucleotides matching TRBD2. This CDR3 comprises 12 residues. Germline V lookup: CDR1 SQVTM, CDR2 ANQGSEA. Trimming took 3 bases from V and 4 from J; bases not matched to a gene: 2. Here the CDR3 reads CSVETSVYEQYF. For the CDR3, the DNA is TGCAGCGTTGAGACTAGCGTATACGAGCAGTACTTC.

The chain combines TRBV28 with TRBJ2-7; 11 nucleotides agree with TRBD2. The CDR3 length is 15 residues. V dropped 1 base and J dropped 4; count of bases not matched to a gene: 3. The germline V gene encodes CDR1 MDHEN and CDR2 SYDVKM. The CDR3 sequence is CASSLSGTSGYEQYF. CDR3 coding DNA: TGTGCCAGCAGTTTATCGGGGACTAGCGGATACGAGCAGTACTTC. Full variable domain (outside the CDR3, taken from reference TRBV28 and TRBJ2-7): DVKVTQSSRYLVKRTGEKVFLECVQDMDHENMFWYRQDPGLGLRLIYFSYDVKMKEKGDIPEGYSVSREKKERFSLILESASTNQTSMYLCASSLSGTSGYEQYFGPGTRLTVT.

The rearrangement links TRBV10-2 to TRBJ2-1; TRBD1 aligns across 7 bases. Germline trimming cut 6 bases from V and 6 bases from J; bases unmatched to any gene: 2. Germline loops: CDR1 WSHSY, CDR2 SAAADI. This CDR3 region has 12 residues. The chain's CDR3 is CASSRTGNEQFF. In DNA, the CDR3 is TGCGCCAGCAGCCGGACAGGCAATGAGCAGTTCTTC.

For the CDR3, the DNA is TGTGCCAGCAGTTTAGAAGGCAGGGGTGGCTACACCTTC. It yields the protein CASSLEGRGGYTF. V is TRBV28 and J is TRBJ1-2; possibly TRBD1 for D (6 bases). CDR3 size: 13 residues. Per the germline V gene, CDR1 is MDHEN and CDR2 is SYDVKM. Trimming removed 2 bases from V and 7 bases from J, with 11 bases in between.

As for this clone: Germline and junction disagree at one end, which may indicate a read error. The rearrangement links TRBV7-7 to TRBJ2-7, with 7 positions matching TRBD1. Germline CDR1 is SSHAT and CDR2 is FNYEAQ (reference sequence). The CDR3 contains 13 residues. This CDR3 reads CASSSGTENEQYF. As DNA, the CDR3 is TGTGCTAGCAGCTCCGGGACAGAGAACGAGCAGTACTTC. The full variable domain, its missing parts supplied by reference TRBV7-7 and TRBJ2-7, is GAGVSQSPRYKVTKRGQDVTLRCDPISSHATLYWYQQALGQGPEFLTYFNYEAQPDKSGLPSDRFSAERPEGSISTLTIQRTEQRDSAMYRCASSSGTENEQYFGPGTRLTVT.

The chain employs TRBV29-1 and TRBJ2-3; 9 bases line up with TRBD2. The V segment lost 7 bases and the J segment 3 bases; nucleotides outside the gene matches: 11. CDR3 length: 15 residues. Looked up from germline, CDR1 is SQVTM and CDR2 is ANQGSEA. CDR3 nucleotides: TGCAGCGCCGTTGGGGTTAGCGGGAGAACAGATACGCAGTATTTT. Its protein product is CSAVGVSGRTDTQYF.

The chain joins TRBV6-1 to TRBJ1-2; maybe TRBD1 (5 bases). There are 13 residues in the CDR3. The V end was cut by 7 bases, the J end by 7 bases, with 16 bases between. Germline CDR1 and CDR2: MNHNS and SASEGT. CDR3 nucleotide sequence: TGTGCCAGCACCACCCGGGCCCAGGGTGGCTACACCTTC. The encoded protein is CASTTRAQGGYTF.

The chain combines TRBV27 with TRBJ2-1; maybe TRBD2 (6 bases). Trimming took 0 bases from V and 7 from J, leaving 16 bases between them. The CDR3 consists of 16 residues. CDR1 and CDR2 from the germline V gene are MNHEY and SMNVEV (reference sequence). CDR3 sequence: CASSLSPGLAANEQFF. The CDR3 DNA reads TGTGCCAGCAGTTTATCACCGGGACTGGCTGCTAATGAGCAGTTCTTC.

J is TRBJ2-5 and V is TRBV7-9, with D possibly being TRBD1 (6 bases). V lost 5 bases to trimming and J lost 7 bases, with 14 bases between them. Germline lookup yields CDR1 SEHNR and CDR2 FQNEAQ (reference sequence). The CDR3 is made up of 13 amino acids. The DNA of the CDR3 is TGTGCCAGCAGCCCGGACAGCTCCGGGACCCAGTACTTC. Translated, it gives CASSPDSSGTQYF.

This clone was found once. The limits of the CDR3 on the DNA are not certain, so only TCRdb's listed CDR3 is given. V usage is TRBV5-1 and J usage is TRBJ2-5; the table's D gene call, TRBD2, was not cross checked with the DNA. The CDR3 comprises 15 residues, both ends counted. Germline V gives CDR1 SGHRS, CDR2 YFSETQ. CDR3 region: CASSLGLVASGSRYF.

The chain combines TRBV19 with TRBJ1-3; D not certain. The V end lost 6 bases, the J end lost 0 bases, and 6 bases lay between the germline ends. CDR1 and CDR2 from the germline V gene are LNHDA and SQIVND (reference sequence). CDR3 size: 13 residues. Here the CDR3 reads CASRFNSGNTIYF. The CDR3 DNA reads TGTGCCAGTAGATTTAACTCTGGAAACACCATATATTTT. Looking up the rest from reference TRBV19 and TRBJ1-3 gives the full variable domain: DGGITQSPKYLFRKEGQNVTLSCEQNLNHDAMYWYRQDPGQGLRLIYYSQIVNDFQKGDIAEGYSVSREKKESFPLTVTSAQKNPTAFYLCASRFNSGNTIYFGEGSWLTVV.